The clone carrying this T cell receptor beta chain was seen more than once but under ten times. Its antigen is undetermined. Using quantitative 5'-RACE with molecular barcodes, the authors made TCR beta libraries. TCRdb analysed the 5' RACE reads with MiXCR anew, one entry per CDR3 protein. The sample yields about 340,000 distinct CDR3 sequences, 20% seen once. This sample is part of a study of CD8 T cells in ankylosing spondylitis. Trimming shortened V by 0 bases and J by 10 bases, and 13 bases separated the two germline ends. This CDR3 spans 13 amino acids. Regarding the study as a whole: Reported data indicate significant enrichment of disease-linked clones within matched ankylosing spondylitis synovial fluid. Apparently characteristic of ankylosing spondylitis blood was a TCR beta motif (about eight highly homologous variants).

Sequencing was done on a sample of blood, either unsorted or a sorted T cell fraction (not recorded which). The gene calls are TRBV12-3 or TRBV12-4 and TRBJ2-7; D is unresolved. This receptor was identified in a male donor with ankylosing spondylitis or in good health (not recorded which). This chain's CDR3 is CASSLALRSEQYF. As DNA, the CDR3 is TGTGCCAGCAGTTTAGCGCTGAGGTCGGAACAGTACTTC.